The clone carrying this T cell receptor (beta chain) was seen only once. The antigen is not known. Both 60 Vbeta primers and 13 Jbeta primers went into the PCR. Measured with immunoSEQ multiplex PCR; TCRdb has only the in-frame clones, and not every one. The sample records about 160,000 clones, 80% to 90% being singletons. The data were obtained in a study of cytomegalovirus exposure and HLA in healthy donors. Findings and caveats of the study: Most CMV-associated TCR beta chains appeared HLA-restricted in a later analysis. Common viral pathogens seemed to be connected with several of the most significant clusters, according to a later analysis. It was around 160 TCR beta chains that were listed as cytomegalovirus-associated.

This CDR3 is 17 amino acids long. Trimming cost V 5 bases and J 7 bases; bases outside gene matches: 12. Germline V gene sequence: CDR1 MDHEN, CDR2 SYDVKM. The rearrangement uses TRBV28 and TRBJ1-5, with TRBD1 matching 12 bases. Source material: PBMCs. This clonotype was obtained from a woman aged 45-59 years in good health and CMV-seronegative. The CDR3 loop reads CASSPPGQGAPGQPQHF. The CDR3 bases are TGTGCCAGCAGTCCACCGGGACAGGGGGCACCGGGCCAGCCCCAGCATTTT. The full variable domain, completed using reference TRBV28 and TRBJ1-5, is DVKVTQSSRYLVKRTGEKVFLECVQDMDHENMFWYRQDPGLGLRLIYFSYDVKMKEKGDIPEGYSVSREKKERFSLILESASTNQTSMYLCASSPPGQGAPGQPQHFGDGTRLSIL.